This TCR beta chain was found in a study of TIL therapy for anti-PD-1-resistant metastatic lung cancer. At the level of the study: Tumors had a median PD-L1 proportion score of 4.5% to 7%. Most patients had lung adenocarcinoma.

This CDR3 has 17 residues. Germline CDR1 SGDLS, CDR2 YYNGEE. V was trimmed by 3 bases and J by 3 bases, leaving 22 bases between them. Sample time point: pre-treatment sample, taken before nivolumab and TIL therapy. Tumor tissue came from excised metastases, mostly pleural nodules or supraclavicular lymph nodes. Adults with stage 4 NSCLC were enrolled in a phase I trial. The immunoSEQ assay was v3. Only in-frame clones appear in the TCRdb table, and some are missing; sequencing was by immunoSEQ multiplex PCR. This table holds about 100,000 clones, about 71% found once. V is TRBV9 and J is TRBJ2-7, with D tentatively TRBD1 (6 bases). This specimen was tumor tissue, taken at baseline. The sequence came from a person aged 25 to 85 with non-small cell lung cancer. The CDR3 DNA is TGTGCCAGCAGCGCAAATCAAATAAAGGGGGATGGCTACGAGCAGTACTTC. Residues: CASSANQIKGDGYEQYF.